These 14 T cell receptor beta chains were sequenced from one sample in a study of siplizumab effects on memory and regulatory T cells. The repertoire was sequenced with immunoSEQ multiplex PCR; TCRdb's copy has only in-frame clones and lacks some. The table lists tens of thousands of clones, roughly 93% of them singletons. Sequencing input: CD8+ T cells sorted from blood. All receptors come from a human donor in good health.

This chain connects TRBV5-6 to TRBJ2-7; 8 nucleotides align to TRBD2. Germline CDR1 and CDR2: SGHDT and YYEEEE. This CDR3 contains 13 residues. The J segment lost 3 bases and the V segment lost 1 base, leaving 0 bases of the junction unmatched. The CDR3 protein is CASSLTSGYEQYF. In nucleotides, the CDR3 is TGTGCCAGCAGCTTGACTAGCGGCTACGAGCAGTACTTC.

The rearrangement links TRBV5-5 to TRBJ2-1; 8 nucleotides agree with TRBD2. This CDR3 comprises 15 residues. After removal of 6 bases from V and 0 bases from J, the junction contained 5 bases not matched to a gene. CDR1 is SGHKS and CDR2 is YYEKEE in the germline V gene (reference sequence). Here the CDR3 reads CASTYSGSSYNEQFF. The CDR3 nucleotides are TGTGCCAGCACCTACAGCGGGAGCTCCTACAATGAGCAGTTCTTC.

The chain uses TRBV5-6 and TRBJ1-2; D is uncertain. CDR3 length: 12 amino acids. Germline V gene data show CDR1 as SGHDT and CDR2 as YYEEEE. Trimming pared 4 bases from V and 4 bases from J, leaving 8 bases between. The CDR3 is CASSIPGYGYTF. The CDR3 DNA reads as TGTGCCAGCAGCATACCGGGCTATGGCTACACCTTC.

V and J are TRBV30 and TRBJ1-5; 10 bases fit TRBD1. The CDR3 spans 14 residues. Germline V gene lookup returns CDR1 GTSNPN and CDR2 SVGIG (reference sequence). The ends lost 7 bases at V and 2 bases at J; junction bases unmatched: 5. CDR3: CAFSTGGGNQPQHF. The CDR3, as DNA: TGTGCCTTCTCGACAGGGGGCGGCAATCAGCCCCAGCATTTT.

The chain links TRBV5-4 to TRBJ1-2, with TRBD1 matching over 7 bases. The ends lost 4 bases at V and 4 bases at J; junction bases unmatched: 7. The CDR3 has 14 amino acids. Per the germline V gene, CDR1 is SGHNT and CDR2 is YYREEE (reference sequence). The CDR3 DNA is TGTGCCAGCAGCACGACAGGGTCGACCTATGGCTACACCTTC. The encoded protein is CASSTTGSTYGYTF.

The V and J genes are TRBV4-2 and TRBJ2-7; 12 nucleotides agree with TRBD2. The ends lost 4 bases at V and 0 bases at J; junction bases unmatched: 1. This CDR3 contains 15 residues. The germline V gene has CDR1 LGHNA and CDR2 YNFKEQ. CDR3 bases: TGTGCCAGCAGCCCTAGCGGGAGGGCCTCCTACGAGCAGTACTTC. Its protein is CASSPSGRASYEQYF.

This clone is labeled medium-sized. One junction end does not reproduce the germline sequence, and a read error may be involved. The chain couples TRBV7-9 to TRBJ1-2; 8 bases map to TRBD1. Germline V gives CDR1 SEHNR, CDR2 FQNEAQ (reference sequence). The CDR3 is made up of 12 amino acids. The DNA of the CDR3 is TGTGCCAGCAGCCCCTGGGACAGGACATTAGCCTTC. Its protein is CASSPWDRTLAF.

The chain employs TRBV11-1 and TRBJ2-7; D possibly corresponds to TRBD1 (6 bases). V was cut by 2 bases and J by 5 bases, with 19 bases left in between. Per germline, CDR1 SGHAT and CDR2 FQDESV (reference sequence). This CDR3 contains 16 residues. In nucleotides, the CDR3 is TGTGCCAGCAGCTTACCCCGTGGGGGCCCTACCCACGAGCAGTACTTC. This translates into CASSLPRGGPTHEQYF.

The gene calls are TRBV7-2 and TRBJ1-3; D gene ambiguous. The ends were cut back, 2 bases at V and 0 bases at J, with 5 bases in the middle. The CDR3 consists of 14 residues. Germline V gene lookup returns CDR1 SGHTA and CDR2 FQGNSA. The CDR3 DNA follows: TGTGCCAGCAGCTTACCCGGCTCTGGAAACACCATATATTTT. Amino acids: CASSLPGSGNTIYF.

The V gene is TRBV2, the J gene TRBJ2-3; D unresolved. Germline CDR1 and CDR2: SNHLY and FYNNEI. The CDR3 loop spans 15 amino acids. Trimming took off 1 base at V and 2 bases at J, with 10 bases between the two ends. CDR3 DNA sequence: TGTGCCAGCAGTGAAGTAGGCCGGTACACAGATACGCAGTATTTT. Amino acids: CASSEVGRYTDTQYF.

The rearrangement links TRBV11-2 to TRBJ2-3; D is ambiguous. The CDR3 runs 12 residues. The V end was cut by 5 bases, the J end by 3 bases, with 6 bases between. Germline-derived CDR1 and CDR2 are SGHAT and FQNNGV. DNA for the CDR3: TGTGCCAGCAGCCTCGGGACAGATACGCAGTATTTT. Its protein product is CASSLGTDTQYF.

Only one count was recorded for this clone. The chain carries TRBV9 and TRBJ2-3; 11 bases fit TRBD2. CDR1 is SGDLS, CDR2 YYNGEE, per germline. The V and J ends lost 0 bases and 2 bases, in that order; junction bases with no gene match: 5. The CDR3 consists of 17 residues. CDR3 residues: CASSVGASGGYTDTQYF. CDR3 coding DNA: TGTGCCAGCAGCGTAGGTGCTAGCGGGGGGTACACAGATACGCAGTATTTT.

The J gene is TRBJ2-7, the V gene TRBV14, with D hard to call. Trimming took off 0 bases at V and 3 bases at J, with 9 bases between the two ends. Germline lookup yields CDR1 SGHDN and CDR2 FVKESK. The length of the CDR3 is 14 residues. CDR3 nucleotides: TGTGCCAGCAGCCAAGATCTCGACTTCTACGAGCAGTACTTC. This encodes CASSQDLDFYEQYF. Full variable domain (outside the CDR3, taken from reference TRBV14 and TRBJ2-7): EAGVTQFPSHSVIEKGQTVTLRCDPISGHDNLYWYRRVMGKEIKFLLHFVKESKQDESGMPNNRFLAERTGGTYSTLKVQPAELEDSGVYFCASSQDLDFYEQYFGPGTRLTVT.

The chain joins TRBV27 to TRBJ2-3; 14 bases map to TRBD2. Trimming cost V 8 bases and J 0 bases; bases outside gene matches: 10. Germline-derived CDR1 and CDR2 are MNHEY and SMNVEV (reference sequence). The CDR3 is 18 amino acids. Here the CDR3 DNA reads TGTGCCAGCCGACCGACCGGGACTAGCGGGGGTAGCACAGATACGCAGTATTTT. It yields the protein CASRPTGTSGGSTDTQYF.